This T cell receptor beta chain was sequenced for a study of blood T cells in healthy people across ages. The use of a sample-barcoded 5' primer and a J-beta primer mix characterized a second PCR of about 6 to 11 cycles. TCRdb analysed the 5' RACE reads with MiXCR anew, one entry per CDR3 protein. This table has about 1.8 million distinct CDR3 sequences, about 49% appearing once. Study conclusions and caveats: Higher diversity, along with more naive CD4+ cells, distinguished long-lived donors from aged donors. A roughly linear age-dependent decrease characterized TCR beta diversity per million T cells.

Turning to this clonotype: No antigen is known for it.

Germline V gives CDR1 SGHTA, CDR2 FQGNSA. The CDR3 length is 15 residues. The V and J ends lost 2 bases and 6 bases, in that order; junction bases with no gene match: 7. This TCR was sampled from a woman aged 40 to 50 in good health. The genes are TRBV7-2 and TRBJ1-5; 7 nucleotides align to TRBD1. Source material: blood. The CDR3 protein is CASSLQQGLSQPQHF. Written as DNA, the CDR3 is TGTGCCAGCAGCTTACAACAGGGGCTAAGTCAGCCCCAGCATTTT.